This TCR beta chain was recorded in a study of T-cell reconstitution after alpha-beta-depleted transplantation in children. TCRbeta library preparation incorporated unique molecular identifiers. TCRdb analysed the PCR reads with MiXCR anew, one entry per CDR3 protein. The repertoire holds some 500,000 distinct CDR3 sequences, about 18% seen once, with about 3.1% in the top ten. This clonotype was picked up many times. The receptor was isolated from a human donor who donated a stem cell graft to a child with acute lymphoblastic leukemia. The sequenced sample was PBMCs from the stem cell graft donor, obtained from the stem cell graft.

The CDR3, as DNA: TGTGCCAGCAGTTTGCAGGGAGCTTACAATGAGCAGTTCTTC. It codes for CASSLQGAYNEQFF. The genes are TRBV27 and TRBJ2-1; D tentatively fits TRBD1 or TRBD2 (5 bases each). The length of the CDR3 is 14 residues. Trimming removed 3 bases at V and 4 bases at J, with 10 bases between. The germline V gene has CDR1 MNHEY and CDR2 SMNVEV (reference sequence).